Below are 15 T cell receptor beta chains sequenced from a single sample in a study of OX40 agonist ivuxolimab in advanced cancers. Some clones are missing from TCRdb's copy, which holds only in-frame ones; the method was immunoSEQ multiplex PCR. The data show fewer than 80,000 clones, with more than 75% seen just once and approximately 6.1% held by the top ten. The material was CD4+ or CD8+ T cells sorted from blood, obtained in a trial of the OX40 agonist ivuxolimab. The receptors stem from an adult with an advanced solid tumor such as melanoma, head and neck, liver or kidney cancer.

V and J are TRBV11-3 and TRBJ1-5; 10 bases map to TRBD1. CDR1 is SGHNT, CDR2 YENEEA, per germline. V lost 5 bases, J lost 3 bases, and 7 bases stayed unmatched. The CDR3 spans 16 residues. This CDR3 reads CASSPMDRGINQPQHF. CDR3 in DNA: TGTGCCAGCAGCCCCATGGACAGGGGGATCAATCAGCCCCAGCATTTT.

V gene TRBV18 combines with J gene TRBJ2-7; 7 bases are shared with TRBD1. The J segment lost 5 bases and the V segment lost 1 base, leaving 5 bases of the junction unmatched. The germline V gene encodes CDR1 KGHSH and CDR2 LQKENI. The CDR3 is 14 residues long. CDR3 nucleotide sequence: TGTGCCAGCTCACCACTACAGGGGAAACACGAGCAGTACTTC. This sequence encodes CASSPLQGKHEQYF. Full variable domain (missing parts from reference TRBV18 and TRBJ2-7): NAGVMQNPRHLVRRRGQEARLRCSPMKGHSHVYWYRQLPEEGLKFMVYLQKENIIDESGMPKERFSAEFPKEGPSILRIQQVVRGDSAAYFCASSPLQGKHEQYFGPGTRLTVT.

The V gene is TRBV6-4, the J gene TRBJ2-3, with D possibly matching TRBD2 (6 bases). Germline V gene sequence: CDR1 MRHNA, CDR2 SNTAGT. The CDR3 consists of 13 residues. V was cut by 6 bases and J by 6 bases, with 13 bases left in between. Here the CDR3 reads CASSWTIRDTQYF. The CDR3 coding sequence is TGTGCCAGCAGCTGGACTATCCGGGATACGCAGTATTTT.

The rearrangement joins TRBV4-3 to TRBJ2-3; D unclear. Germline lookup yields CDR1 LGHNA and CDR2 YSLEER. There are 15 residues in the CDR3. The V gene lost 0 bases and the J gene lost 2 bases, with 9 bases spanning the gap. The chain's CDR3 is CASSQDAEFTDTQYF. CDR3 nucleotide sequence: TGCGCCAGCAGCCAAGATGCGGAGTTCACAGATACGCAGTATTTT.

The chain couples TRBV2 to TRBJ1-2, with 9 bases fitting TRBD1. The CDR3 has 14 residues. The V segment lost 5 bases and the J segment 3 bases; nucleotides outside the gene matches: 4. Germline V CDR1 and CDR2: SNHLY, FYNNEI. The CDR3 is CASSLTGGDYGYTF. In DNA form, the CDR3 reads TGTGCCAGCAGTTTAACAGGGGGCGACTATGGCTACACCTTC.

The CDR3 sequence: CSVEDGDGQVYNEQFF. CDR3 DNA sequence: TGCAGCGTTGAAGATGGGGATGGACAGGTATACAATGAGCAGTTCTTC. This chain uses TRBV29-1 with TRBJ2-1, with 7 bases aligning to TRBD1. Trimming removed 0 bases from V and 4 bases from J; junction bases left unmatched: 9. The CDR3 contains 16 residues. From germline, CDR1 is SQVTM and CDR2 ANQGSEA.

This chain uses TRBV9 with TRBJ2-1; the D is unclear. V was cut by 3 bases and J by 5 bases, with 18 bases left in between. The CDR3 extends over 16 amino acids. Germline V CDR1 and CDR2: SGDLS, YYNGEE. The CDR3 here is CASSGRSLLGDNEQFF. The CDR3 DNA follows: TGTGCCAGCAGCGGCCGAAGCCTCTTAGGCGACAATGAGCAGTTCTTC.

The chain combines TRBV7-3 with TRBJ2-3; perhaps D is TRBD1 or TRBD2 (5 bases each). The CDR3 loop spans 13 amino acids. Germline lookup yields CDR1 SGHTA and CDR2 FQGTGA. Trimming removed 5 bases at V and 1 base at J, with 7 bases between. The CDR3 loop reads CASSRDRTDTQYF. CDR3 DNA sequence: TGTGCCAGCAGCCGGGACCGCACAGATACGCAGTATTTT.

The CDR3 DNA is TGTGCCAGCAGCTTACAACCTTATAGCAATCAGCCCCAGCATTTT. This codes for CASSLQPYSNQPQHF. This chain joins TRBV7-3 and TRBJ1-5, with D unclear. Germline CDR1 SGHTA, CDR2 FQGTGA. Trimming stripped 2 bases from V and 0 bases from J, with 8 bases between. The CDR3 extends over 15 amino acids.

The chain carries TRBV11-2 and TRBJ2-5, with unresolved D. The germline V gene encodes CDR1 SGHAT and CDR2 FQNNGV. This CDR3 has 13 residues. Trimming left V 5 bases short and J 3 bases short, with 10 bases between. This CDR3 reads CASSLGLKETQYF. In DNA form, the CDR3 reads TGTGCCAGCAGCCTGGGCCTTAAAGAGACCCAGTACTTC.

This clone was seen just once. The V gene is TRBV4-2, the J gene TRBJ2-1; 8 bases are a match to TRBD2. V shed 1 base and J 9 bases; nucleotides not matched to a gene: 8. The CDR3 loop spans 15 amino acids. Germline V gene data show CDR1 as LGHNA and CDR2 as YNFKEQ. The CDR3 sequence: CASSQVPIAGGEQFF. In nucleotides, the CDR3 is TGTGCCAGCAGCCAAGTTCCAATTGCGGGAGGTGAGCAGTTCTTC.

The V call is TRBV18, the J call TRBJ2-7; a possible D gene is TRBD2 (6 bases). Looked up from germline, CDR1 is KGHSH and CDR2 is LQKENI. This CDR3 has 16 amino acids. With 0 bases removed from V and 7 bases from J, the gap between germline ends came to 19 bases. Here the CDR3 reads CASSPPLGLFVGEQYF. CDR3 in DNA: TGTGCCAGCTCACCACCGCTCGGACTATTCGTTGGAGAGCAGTACTTC.

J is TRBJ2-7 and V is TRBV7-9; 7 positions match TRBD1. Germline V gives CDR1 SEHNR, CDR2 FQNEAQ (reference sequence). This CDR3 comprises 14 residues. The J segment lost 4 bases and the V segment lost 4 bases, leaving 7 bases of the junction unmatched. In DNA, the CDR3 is TGTGCCAGCAGCTCGGGACAGCTAGGTTACGAGCAGTACTTC. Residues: CASSSGQLGYEQYF.

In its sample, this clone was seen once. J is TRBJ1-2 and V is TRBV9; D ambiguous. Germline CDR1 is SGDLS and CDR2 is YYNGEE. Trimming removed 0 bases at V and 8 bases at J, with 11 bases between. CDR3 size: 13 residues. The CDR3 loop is CASSVEAGIGYTF. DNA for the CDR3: TGTGCCAGCAGCGTAGAAGCTGGGATCGGCTACACCTTC.

The CDR3 nucleotides are TGTGCCAGCAGCCCCCATGGGGGGGAAGCTTTCTTT. This gives the protein CASSPHGGEAFF. The chain is built from TRBV7-9 and TRBJ1-1; a weak D match, TRBD1 (5 bases). CDR1 is SEHNR and CDR2 is FQNEAQ in the germline V gene (reference sequence). This CDR3 is 12 amino acids long. V lost 5 bases and J lost 8, with 12 bases in between.